Sequencing of this T cell receptor beta chain was carried out in a study of circulating and synovial CD4+ cells in juvenile arthritis. Study outcomes and limitations: Traditional Vbeta family usage analysis missed the pathogenic-like versus bulk difference. Bulk blood CD4 samples held at least an order of magnitude more or fewer genomes than CPL.

The protocol was immunoSEQ multiplex PCR, while the TCRdb copy is restricted to in-frame clones and leaves out a portion. The sample has over 11,000 clones, approximately 83% seen once; the top ten hold less than 4.5%. The CDR3 is 11 amino acids. CDR1 is SGHDN, CDR2 FVKESK, per germline. V lost 3 bases to trimming and J lost 8 bases, with 7 bases between them. This clone counts as large. The target antigen is unknown. The sample was CD4+ T cells from synovial fluid. The clonotype comes from a human patient with juvenile idiopathic arthritis. Some clones in this sample may be carry-over from other donors' samples. V and J are TRBV14 and TRBJ1-2; D ambiguous. As DNA, the CDR3 is TGTGCCAGCAGCCAGGGCCGGGGCTACACCTTC. Protein: CASSQGRGYTF.